Listed below are T cell receptor beta chains from one sample, sequenced in a study of neurological immune-mediated disorders. In TCRdb, the 5' RACE reads were re-called with MiXCR into one record per CDR3 protein. This repertoire shows some 60,000 distinct CDR3 sequences, under 3% found once; its top ten account for 3%. Sequenced: PBMCs. These receptors originate from a man aged 45-65 years with multiple sclerosis. Both conserved end residues are part of each CDR3. The D gene is left open where the match is weak. Not every row has a clone size; where given, it reads once, few, many or a size class.

D gene: TRBD1
CDR3 length: 15
V gene: TRBV5-1
J gene: TRBJ2-7
clone size: many
CDR3 protein: CASRRGQGPPYEQYF
CDR3 DNA: TGCGCCAGCAGAAGGGGACAGGGGCCTCCCTACGAGCAGTACTTC

D gene: -
CDR3 length: 12
V gene: TRBV20-1
J gene: TRBJ2-5
clone size: many
CDR3 protein: CSARGGQETQYF
CDR3 DNA: TGCAGTGCTAGAGGGGGCCAAGAGACCCAGTACTTC

D gene: -
CDR3 length: 18
V gene: TRBV7-3
J gene: TRBJ2-6
clone size: many
CDR3 protein: CASSLHRDSLSGANVLTF
CDR3 DNA: TGTGCCAGCAGCCTACACCGGGACTCCCTCTCTGGGGCCAACGTCCTGACTTTC

D gene: TRBD2
CDR3 length: 16
V gene: TRBV7-8
J gene: TRBJ2-1
clone size: many
CDR3 protein: CASRGLAGFSYNEQFF
CDR3 DNA: TGTGCCAGCAGGGGACTAGCGGGGTTCTCCTACAATGAGCAGTTCTTC

D gene: TRBD1
CDR3 length: 13
V gene: TRBV6-2/TRBV6-3
J gene: TRBJ2-4
clone size: many
CDR3 protein: CASSQQGVNIQYF
CDR3 DNA: TGTGCCAGCAGCCAGCAGGGGGTGAACATTCAGTACTTC

D gene: -
CDR3 length: 15
V gene: TRBV20-1
J gene: TRBJ1-2
clone size: many
CDR3 protein: CSARGSERGNYGYTF
CDR3 DNA: TGCAGTGCTAGAGGTTCAGAAAGGGGCAACTATGGCTACACCTTC

D gene: TRBD2
CDR3 length: 16
V gene: TRBV10-3
J gene: TRBJ2-3
clone size: -
CDR3 protein: CAISESLAGALGTQYF
CDR3 DNA: TGTGCCATCAGTGAGTCGTTAGCGGGGGCCCTGGGTACGCAGTATTTT

D gene: -
CDR3 length: 16
V gene: TRBV20-1
J gene: TRBJ2-2
clone size: many
CDR3 protein: CSARVIGSTHTGELFF
CDR3 DNA: TGCAGTGCTAGAGTGATTGGTAGCACACACACCGGGGAGCTGTTTTTT

D gene: TRBD2
CDR3 length: 16
V gene: TRBV24-1
J gene: TRBJ2-1
clone size: many
CDR3 protein: CATSDRTSGGAYEQFF
CDR3 DNA: TGTGCCACCAGTGATAGGACTAGCGGGGGGGCCTATGAGCAGTTCTTC

D gene: -
CDR3 length: 16
V gene: TRBV18
J gene: TRBJ2-3
clone size: many
CDR3 protein: CASSPPATTSTDTQYF
CDR3 DNA: TGTGCCAGCTCACCACCTGCCACCACTAGCACAGATACGCAGTATTTT

D gene: -
CDR3 length: 15
V gene: TRBV15
J gene: TRBJ2-5
clone size: many
CDR3 protein: CATSRDPGPQETQYF
CDR3 DNA: TGTGCCACCAGCAGAGATCCGGGCCCCCAAGAGACCCAGTACTTC

D gene: -
CDR3 length: 15
V gene: TRBV12-3/TRBV12-4
J gene: TRBJ2-5
clone size: many
CDR3 protein: CASSPGGASVETQYF
CDR3 DNA: TGTGCCAGCAGTCCCGGGGGAGCGAGCGTAGAGACCCAGTACTTC

D gene: TRBD2
CDR3 length: 13
V gene: TRBV20-1
J gene: TRBJ2-3
clone size: many
CDR3 protein: CSAERGGTDTQYF
CDR3 DNA: TGCAGTGCTGAGCGGGGGGGCACAGATACGCAGTATTTT

D gene: -
CDR3 length: 11
V gene: TRBV12-3/TRBV12-4
J gene: TRBJ2-7
clone size: -
CDR3 protein: CASSTTYEQYF
CDR3 DNA: TGTGCCAGCAGCACAACCTACGAGCAGTACTTC

D gene: -
CDR3 length: 13
V gene: TRBV18
J gene: TRBJ1-1
clone size: many
CDR3 protein: CASWRTAYSEAFF
CDR3 DNA: TGTGCCAGCTGGCGGACAGCCTATTCTGAAGCTTTCTTT

D gene: -
CDR3 length: 15
V gene: TRBV7-2
J gene: TRBJ2-5
clone size: many
CDR3 protein: CASSFVWGYQETQYF
CDR3 DNA: TGTGCCAGCAGCTTCGTCTGGGGGTACCAAGAGACCCAGTACTTC

D gene: -
CDR3 length: 14
V gene: TRBV7-2
J gene: TRBJ2-3
clone size: many
CDR3 protein: CASSPSLGADTQYF
CDR3 DNA: TGTGCCAGCAGCCCGTCACTGGGCGCAGATACGCAGTATTTT

D gene: -
CDR3 length: 14
V gene: TRBV27
J gene: TRBJ1-4
clone size: many
CDR3 protein: CASSLGPSTEKLFF
CDR3 DNA: TGTGCCAGCAGTTTAGGGCCATCGACTGAAAAACTGTTTTTT

D gene: -
CDR3 length: 15
V gene: TRBV5-1
J gene: TRBJ1-1
clone size: many
CDR3 protein: CASSPRPLLNTEAFF
CDR3 DNA: TGCGCCAGCAGCCCGAGACCGCTATTGAACACTGAAGCTTTCTTT

D gene: -
CDR3 length: 15
V gene: TRBV4-3
J gene: TRBJ1-5
clone size: many
CDR3 protein: CASSQDRTSGQPQHF
CDR3 DNA: TGCGCCAGCAGCCAGGACCGGACATCAGGGCAGCCCCAGCATTTT

D gene: -
CDR3 length: 17
V gene: TRBV9
J gene: TRBJ2-2
clone size: many
CDR3 protein: CASSVALMTANTGELFF
CDR3 DNA: TGTGCCAGCAGCGTAGCGTTAATGACCGCGAACACCGGGGAGCTGTTTTTT

D gene: -
CDR3 length: 11
V gene: TRBV25-1
J gene: TRBJ2-1
clone size: many
CDR3 protein: CASSAHNEQFF
CDR3 DNA: TGTGCCAGCAGTGCCCACAATGAGCAGTTCTTC

D gene: TRBD2
CDR3 length: 16
V gene: TRBV5-4
J gene: TRBJ2-5
clone size: many
CDR3 protein: CASSLGGGGAPETQYF
CDR3 DNA: TGTGCCAGCAGCTTGGGAGGCGGGGGGGCCCCGGAGACCCAGTACTTC

D gene: -
CDR3 length: 14
V gene: TRBV6-5
J gene: TRBJ2-1
clone size: many
CDR3 protein: CASNPTGLPHEQFF
CDR3 DNA: TGTGCCAGCAATCCGACGGGATTACCTCATGAGCAGTTCTTC

D gene: TRBD2
CDR3 length: 16
V gene: TRBV5-1
J gene: TRBJ2-5
clone size: many
CDR3 protein: CASSSGTSGGQETQYF
CDR3 DNA: TGCGCCAGCAGCTCCGGGACTAGCGGGGGGCAAGAGACCCAGTACTTC

D gene: -
CDR3 length: 16
V gene: TRBV18
J gene: TRBJ1-3
clone size: many
CDR3 protein: CASSPANSHSGNTIYF
CDR3 DNA: TGTGCCAGCTCACCGGCGAACTCTCACTCTGGAAACACCATATATTTT

D gene: TRBD1
CDR3 length: 13
V gene: TRBV4-1
J gene: TRBJ2-5
clone size: many
CDR3 protein: CASSYDRVETQYF
CDR3 DNA: TGCGCCAGCAGCTACGACAGGGTAGAGACCCAGTACTTC

D gene: TRBD1
CDR3 length: 13
V gene: TRBV10-3
J gene: TRBJ1-6
clone size: many
CDR3 protein: CAGQGGKGSPLHF
CDR3 DNA: TGTGCCGGACAGGGGGGGAAGGGTTCACCCCTCCACTTT

D gene: TRBD2
CDR3 length: 16
V gene: TRBV12-3/TRBV12-4
J gene: TRBJ2-1
clone size: many
CDR3 protein: CASSPSFGGGPNEQFF
CDR3 DNA: TGTGCCAGCAGTCCGTCGTTTGGCGGGGGTCCGAATGAGCAGTTCTTC

D gene: TRBD1
CDR3 length: 16
V gene: TRBV6-5
J gene: TRBJ2-2
clone size: many
CDR3 protein: CASSSWTGVNTGELFF
CDR3 DNA: TGTGCCAGCAGTTCCTGGACAGGGGTGAACACCGGGGAGCTGTTTTTT

D gene: TRBD2
CDR3 length: 15
V gene: TRBV20-1
J gene: TRBJ2-3
clone size: many
CDR3 protein: CSASRLGLGTDTQYF
CDR3 DNA: TGCAGTGCTAGCCGACTAGGACTAGGCACAGATACGCAGTATTTT

D gene: -
CDR3 length: 15
V gene: TRBV10-3
J gene: TRBJ2-5
clone size: many
CDR3 protein: CAISESGSMGETQYF
CDR3 DNA: TGTGCCATCAGTGAGTCGGGAAGTATGGGAGAGACCCAGTACTTC